The 10 T cell receptor beta chains below all came from one sample that was sequenced in a study of cytomegalovirus exposure and HLA in healthy donors. A multiplex PCR was run with 60 Vbeta primers and 13 Jbeta primers. TCRdb's table, derived via immunoSEQ multiplex PCR, lists solely in-frame clones and lacks some. The profile shows about 140,000 clones, about four fifths of them singletons. Sequencing input: PBMCs. These receptors were taken from a male donor in good health and CMV-seronegative.

The rearrangement uses TRBV7-9 and TRBJ2-5; D not certain. This CDR3 is built from 11 residues. Trimming left V 8 bases short and J 2 bases short, with 6 bases between. Per germline, CDR1 SEHNR and CDR2 FQNEAQ (reference sequence). The CDR3 sequence is CASGRQETQYF. As DNA, the CDR3 is TGTGCCAGCGGGCGTCAAGAGACCCAGTACTTC.

This rearrangement joins TRBV19 to TRBJ2-5, with TRBD2 matching 11 bases. The trim removed 3 bases at V and 4 bases at J, leaving 13 bases unmatched. The germline CDR1 and CDR2 sequences are LNHDA and SQIVND (reference sequence). The CDR3 runs to 18 residues. For the CDR3, the DNA is TGTGCCAGTAGTATGGGGCTAGCGGGGGGCTTTAGGGGAGAGACCCAGTACTTC. Amino acid sequence: CASSMGLAGGFRGETQYF.

There are a few counts of this clone. The V call is TRBV6-5, the J call TRBJ1-6; 9 bases line up with TRBD1. Germline assignment: CDR1 MNHEY and CDR2 SVGAGI. V shed 2 bases and J 10 bases; nucleotides not matched to a gene: 0. This CDR3 region has 13 residues. In DNA form, the CDR3 reads TGTGCCAGCAGTTACGGGACAGGGTCACCCCTCCACTTT. It is translated as CASSYGTGSPLHF.

This clone was counted a single time. The rearrangement joins TRBV11-2 to TRBJ1-6; weak D call: TRBD1 (6 bases). Germline CDR1 and CDR2: SGHAT and FQNNGV. The CDR3 totals 15 residues. Trimming pared 1 base from V and 4 bases from J, leaving 8 bases between. CDR3 coding DNA: TGTGCCAGCAGCTTAGGACAGGTTTATAATTCACCCCTCCACTTT. This encodes CASSLGQVYNSPLHF. Based on the CDR3 plus reference TRBV11-2 and TRBJ1-6, the full variable domain is EAGVAQSPRYKIIEKRQSVAFWCNPISGHATLYWYQQILGQGPKLLIQFQNNGVVDDSQLPKDRFSAERLKGVDSTLKIQPAKLEDSAVYLCASSLGQVYNSPLHFGNGTRLTVT.

The chain links TRBV11-2 to TRBJ1-4; D unclear. The V end was cut by 4 bases, the J end by 0 bases, with 9 bases between. CDR1 is SGHAT, CDR2 FQNNGV, per germline. The length of the CDR3 is 15 residues. For the CDR3, the DNA is TGTGCCAGCAGCTCATCGCGCACAACTAATGAAAAACTGTTTTTT. Protein sequence: CASSSSRTTNEKLFF.

This rearrangement joins TRBV30 to TRBJ1-1; TRBD1 aligns across 11 bases. The germline V gene encodes CDR1 GTSNPN and CDR2 SVGIG (reference sequence). The CDR3 is made up of 15 amino acids. Unmatched junction bases numbered 9, after V lost 5 bases and J lost 4 bases. CDR3 bases: TGTGCCTGGTCGACCGGGACAGGGGGAAGCACTGAAGCTTTCTTT. Amino acids: CAWSTGTGGSTEAFF.

The gene calls are TRBV19 and TRBJ1-6; unclear D gene. The ends were cut back, 6 bases at V and 8 bases at J, with 11 bases in the middle. This CDR3 region has 13 residues. Looked up from germline, CDR1 is LNHDA and CDR2 is SQIVND (reference sequence). This chain's CDR3 is CASRAVGYSPLHF. The CDR3 DNA follows: TGTGCCAGTAGGGCCGTCGGGTATTCACCCCTCCACTTT. Full variable domain (remainder filled in from reference TRBV19 and TRBJ1-6): DGGITQSPKYLFRKEGQNVTLSCEQNLNHDAMYWYRQDPGQGLRLIYYSQIVNDFQKGDIAEGYSVSREKKESFPLTVTSAQKNPTAFYLCASRAVGYSPLHFGNGTRLTVT.

The chain links TRBV2 to TRBJ2-1; 14 nucleotides align to TRBD2. V dropped 4 bases and J dropped 9; count of bases not matched to a gene: 5. The CDR3 has 15 residues. CDR1 SNHLY and CDR2 FYNNEI come from the germline V gene. CDR3: CASSGGLAGVGEQFF. The CDR3 bases are TGTGCCAGCAGTGGGGGACTAGCGGGGGTTGGTGAGCAGTTCTTC.

This clone has only a few counts. This chain connects TRBV6-5 to TRBJ2-7; possibly TRBD1 for D (5 bases). Germline CDR1 MNHEY, CDR2 SVGAGI. V was pared by 0 bases and J by 3 bases, with 12 bases between. The CDR3 loop spans 15 amino acids. The CDR3 DNA sequence: TGTGCCAGCAGTTACTCTGCAGGGCCCCTCTACGAGCAGTACTTC. It yields the protein CASSYSAGPLYEQYF.

The chain combines TRBV27 with TRBJ1-5; D gene unclear. Germline V gives CDR1 MNHEY, CDR2 SMNVEV (reference sequence). Trimming cost V 4 bases and J 5 bases, with 6 bases left between them. The CDR3 length is 12 residues. The CDR3 spells CASSSQDQPQHF. The CDR3 nucleotides are TGTGCCAGCAGTTCCCAGGATCAGCCCCAGCATTTT.